This TCR beta chain stems from a study of shared T cell receptors in the human thymus. This table comes from immunoSEQ multiplex PCR, and its TCRdb copy is limited to in-frame clones, with some not included. The table has about 660,000 clones, 88% seen once; the top ten hold approximately 0.01%. CDR1 DFQATT and CDR2 SNEGSKA come from the germline V gene (reference sequence). The CDR3 has 11 residues. This sample was also put to use in a study of human thymus T cells. That report adds: Obtained as resections during corrective heart surgery, the thymus tissue was then studied. Use of V and J genes seemed skewed within the thymic and blood repertoires. As related research reported, thymic repertoires overlapped highly among unrelated individuals.

The rearrangement uses TRBV20-1 and TRBJ1-2, with no clear D. The sample was thymocytes. This receptor was identified in a boy under two years old with a congenital heart defect. CDR3 region: CRPRPEKGYTF. The CDR3 DNA reads TGCAGGCCGAGGCCGGAAAAGGGCTACACCTTC.